The T cell receptor beta chain under discussion was sequenced for a study of blood T cells in healthy people across ages. Germline CDR1 MDHEN, CDR2 SYDVKM. The junction had 2 bases not matched to a gene; V was cut back by 1 base and J by 8 bases. This CDR3 is 14 amino acids long. Alongside a J-beta primer mix, a sample-barcoded 5' primer served in a second PCR lasting roughly 6 to 11 cycles. Unique molecular identifiers of 12 random nucleotides labeled each cDNA. TCRdb recomputed calls from the 5' RACE reads with MiXCR, one row per CDR3 protein. The sample yields more than 500,000 distinct CDR3 sequences, 25% to 35% seen once. In this sample, this clonotype turned up a few times. This sample was shared with a second study, whose subject was T cells of mothers and their children. According to that study: Whether pairs are related or unrelated, thymic selection shapes their TCR recombination output in much the same way.

The receptor was derived from a boy aged 2 to 10 in good health. The sequenced material came from blood. The chain couples TRBV28 to TRBJ1-2, with TRBD1 matching over 12 bases. The CDR3 DNA sequence: TGTGCCAGCAGTTTATCCGGGACAGGGGGCGGCTACACCTTC. Amino acid sequence: CASSLSGTGGGYTF.